Listed here are 26 T cell receptor beta chains from one sample, sequenced in a study of Ad26.COV2.S vaccination and SARS-CoV-2 variants. Sequenced by immunoSEQ multiplex PCR; TCRdb stores in-frame clones only, minus some. This table has around 340,000 clones, 86% appearing once. Treatment in this sample: 15 to 20 received Ad26.COV2.S at low or high dose, single or two shots; 5 received placebo; per-sample allocation not given. Sampling took place 63 days after the first vaccine or placebo injection. This specimen was peripheral blood, taken in a trial of Ad26.COV2.S vaccine versus placebo. The receptor set was obtained from a person aged 18-60 years who received the Ad26.COV2.S COVID-19 vaccine or a placebo.

The gene calls are TRBV4-3 and TRBJ2-6; 11 bases fit TRBD2. Trimming at V came to 0 bases and at J to 4 bases, leaving 5 bases not matched to a gene. CDR1 is LGHNA, CDR2 YSLEER, per germline. This CDR3 has 18 amino acids. The CDR3 sequence: CASSQDIAGGQGANVLTF. CDR3 nucleotide sequence: TGCGCCAGCAGCCAAGATATAGCGGGAGGGCAAGGGGCCAACGTCCTGACTTTC.

The V and J genes are TRBV5-1 and TRBJ2-3; 8 bases align to TRBD2. The length of the CDR3 is 16 residues. Germline CDR1 reads SGHRS; CDR2 reads YFSETQ. After removal of 6 bases from V and 3 bases from J, the junction contained 12 bases not matched to a gene. CDR3 protein: CASTPAGGGVTDTQYF. The CDR3 DNA sequence: TGCGCCAGCACCCCGGCGGGAGGTGGTGTAACAGATACGCAGTATTTT.

The J gene is TRBJ2-7, the V gene TRBV3-1 (or the pseudogene TRBV3-2); 9 bases agree with TRBD2. With 3 bases clipped from V and 0 bases from J, the junction kept 3 bases outside the gene matches. Germline V lookup: CDR1 LGHDT, CDR2 YNNKEL (reference sequence). The CDR3 covers 15 residues. The CDR3 reads CASSQGTSLSYEQYF. CDR3 nucleotides: TGTGCCAGCAGCCAGGGGACTAGCCTCTCCTACGAGCAGTACTTC.

The chain recombines TRBV3-1 (or the pseudogene TRBV3-2) with TRBJ2-7; 8 bases match TRBD1. Germline V lookup: CDR1 LGHDT, CDR2 YNNKEL (reference sequence). The CDR3 contains 14 residues. With V trimmed by 3 bases and J by 5 bases, 6 bases remained unmatched. CDR3 sequence (DNA): TGTGCCAGCAGCCACCAAGACAGGGGCAACGAGCAGTACTTC. Amino acids: CASSHQDRGNEQYF.

The chain couples TRBV5-4 to TRBJ2-1; tentatively, D is TRBD1 (6 bases). Trimming stripped 2 bases from V and 1 base from J, with 13 bases between. The CDR3 sequence is 16 residues long. Per germline, CDR1 SGHNT and CDR2 YYREEE (reference sequence). The DNA for the CDR3 is TGTGCCAGCAGCTTAGGGACCAGGGGTTCCTACAATGAGCAGTTCTTC. It specifies CASSLGTRGSYNEQFF.

This clone has only one observation. V usage is TRBV7-2 and J usage is TRBJ2-1, with TRBD2 as a possible D gene (7 bases). Trimming took 4 bases from V and 9 from J, leaving 16 bases between them. Germline V gives CDR1 SGHTA, CDR2 FQGNSA. The CDR3 sequence is 14 residues long. The CDR3: CASSSFGGPGEQFF. The CDR3 DNA sequence: TGTGCCAGCAGCTCCTTCGGGGGGCCAGGTGAGCAGTTCTTC.

V usage is TRBV5-4 and J usage is TRBJ2-7; no definite D call. Germline CDR1 and CDR2: SGHNT and YYREEE (reference sequence). V shed 0 bases and J shed 8 bases, with 9 bases lying between them. The CDR3 spans 12 residues. CDR3 nucleotide sequence: TGTGCCAGCAGCTTGGGGGCATCCCAGCAGTACTTC. Its protein is CASSLGASQQYF.

The chain combines TRBV6-4 with TRBJ1-6; the D is unclear. Trimming pared 4 bases from V and 8 bases from J, leaving 12 bases between. The CDR3 is 14 amino acids. Germline V gene lookup returns CDR1 MRHNA and CDR2 SNTAGT. CDR3 nucleotide sequence: TGTGCCAGCAGTGCGAAGGCGAAGCATTCACCCCTCCACTTT. Translating it yields CASSAKAKHSPLHF.

This clone was detected only once. The V call is TRBV10-2, the J call TRBJ1-2; D is unclear. CDR3 length equals 14 residues. V was pared by 1 base and J by 2 bases, with 8 bases between. The germline gives CDR1 WSHSY, CDR2 SAAADI. CDR3 sequence: CASSEWQPNYGYTF. DNA for the CDR3: TGCGCCAGCAGTGAGTGGCAGCCCAACTATGGCTACACCTTC.

J is TRBJ2-7 and V is TRBV5-1; 9 bases are shared with TRBD1. Unmatched junction bases numbered 8, after V lost 5 bases and J lost 5 bases. Germline V gene lookup returns CDR1 SGHRS and CDR2 YFSETQ. CDR3 length equals 14 residues. The CDR3 DNA reads as TGCGCCAGCAGTTCCGGACAGGGGTTCGACGAGCAGTACTTC. This gives the protein CASSSGQGFDEQYF.

This chain connects TRBV4-1 to TRBJ1-3; 10 bases are a match to TRBD1. The CDR3 consists of 16 residues. The V gene end was trimmed by 1 base and the J gene end by 3 bases; junction bases not matched to a gene: 3. CDR1 is MGHRA, CDR2 YSYEKL, per germline. CDR3 region: CASSQADRGLGNTIYF. Written as DNA, the CDR3 is TGCGCCAGCAGCCAAGCAGACAGGGGGCTTGGAAACACCATATATTTT.

The genes are TRBV18 and TRBJ2-7; 8 nucleotides match TRBD1. The CDR3 has 15 residues. Germline V lookup: CDR1 KGHSH, CDR2 LQKENI. Losses at the gene ends were 4 bases for V and 0 bases for J; bases not matched to a gene: 5. The CDR3: CASSLQGGSSYEQYF. CDR3 coding DNA: TGTGCCAGCTCACTACAGGGGGGCAGCTCCTACGAGCAGTACTTC.

The rearrangement uses TRBV2 and TRBJ2-5; no definite D call. V lost 7 bases and J 3 bases, leaving 12 bases between the germline ends. CDR3 length equals 13 residues. Germline CDR1 SNHLY, CDR2 FYNNEI. CDR3 sequence reads: CASKEFGEETQYF. The CDR3 DNA reads as TGTGCCAGCAAGGAATTTGGGGAAGAGACCCAGTACTTC.

The V call is TRBV6-2 or TRBV6-3, the J call TRBJ1-5; D call uncertain. Trimming took 6 bases from V and 7 from J, leaving 10 bases between them. This CDR3 spans 12 amino acids. The germline gives CDR1 MNHEY, CDR2 SVGEGT. In DNA, the CDR3 is TGTGCCAGCAGCGGACCGGCCCAGCCCCAGCATTTT. It specifies CASSGPAQPQHF.

The chain couples TRBV5-1 to TRBJ2-1; D may be TRBD2 (6 bases). CDR3 size: 16 residues. Germline V gene data show CDR1 as SGHRS and CDR2 as YFSETQ. The germline V and J ends were trimmed by 0 bases and 3 bases, with 13 bases remaining between them. The CDR3: CASSLVGSGNYNEQFF. The CDR3 coding sequence is TGCGCCAGCAGCTTGGTTGGTAGCGGTAACTACAATGAGCAGTTCTTC.

The table lists this clone with a few counts. The chain is built from TRBV7-9 and TRBJ2-2; the D gene is possibly TRBD1 (6 bases). Trimming shortened V by 5 bases and J by 1 base, and 8 bases separated the two germline ends. The CDR3 consists of 14 residues. Germline lookup yields CDR1 SEHNR and CDR2 FQNEAQ (reference sequence). The CDR3 DNA is TGTGCCAGCAGCCCGGGACAGAACACCGGGGAGCTGTTTTTT. It translates to CASSPGQNTGELFF.

The chain combines TRBV10-3 with TRBJ2-5, with no clear D. Germline V gives CDR1 ENHRY, CDR2 SYGVKD. V lost 3 bases to trimming and J lost 5 bases, with 10 bases between them. This CDR3 is built from 13 residues. The CDR3 DNA is TGTGCCATCAGTGATAGGGAAACTGAGACCCAGTACTTC. Residues: CAISDRETETQYF.

CDR3: CASVGGNTGELFF. For the CDR3, the DNA is TGTGCCAGCGTCGGGGGTAACACCGGGGAGCTGTTTTTT. This sequence joins TRBV11-2 and TRBJ2-2; D is possibly TRBD2 (6 bases). The CDR3 is 13 amino acids. V lost 8 bases to trimming and J lost 2 bases, with 9 bases between them. CDR1 and CDR2 (germline): SGHAT, FQNNGV.

This clone came up a few times. The chain joins TRBV13 to TRBJ2-7; D ambiguous. This CDR3 spans 12 amino acids. Germline V gene data show CDR1 as PRHDT and CDR2 as FYEKMQ (reference sequence). V was shortened by 0 bases and J by 6 bases, with 6 bases between the two germline ends. CDR3 coding DNA: TGTGCCAGCAGCTTAGGGTTTTCCGAGCAGTACTTC. It encodes CASSLGFSEQYF.

The V gene is TRBV6-5, the J gene TRBJ2-3; D call uncertain. The CDR3 runs 16 residues. Trimming removed 3 bases at V and 2 bases at J, with 15 bases between. In germline, CDR1 is MNHEY, CDR2 SVGAGI. CDR3 protein: CASSYSSGVVTDTQYF. In nucleotides, the CDR3 is TGTGCCAGCAGTTATTCATCGGGTGTTGTCACAGATACGCAGTATTTT.

This clone was detected once. The chain uses TRBV7-2 and TRBJ2-7; the match to TRBD2 covers 12 bases. The junction had 8 bases not matched to a gene; V was cut back by 8 bases and J by 6 bases. CDR3 length: 14 residues. Germline V gene sequence: CDR1 SGHTA, CDR2 FQGNSA. CDR3 in amino acids: CASALAGGPFEQYF. CDR3 coding DNA: TGTGCCAGCGCCCTAGCGGGGGGGCCTTTCGAGCAGTACTTC.

The V gene is TRBV6-5, the J gene TRBJ2-3; D is possibly TRBD1 or TRBD2 (5 bases each). Germline CDR1 is MNHEY and CDR2 is SVGAGI. This CDR3 has 13 residues. V was trimmed by 8 bases and J by 3 bases, leaving 12 bases between them. The CDR3 is CASGPGRTDTQYF. The CDR3 DNA sequence: TGTGCCAGCGGCCCGGGGCGAACAGATACGCAGTATTTT.

This chain uses TRBV7-2 with TRBJ2-5; possibly TRBD1 for D (6 bases). The CDR3 contains 14 residues. The germline V and J ends were trimmed by 5 bases and 1 base, with 11 bases remaining between them. CDR1 and CDR2 from the germline V gene are SGHTA and FQGNSA. The CDR3 bases are TGTGCCAGCAGCCCGCGGACAGTCCAAGAGACCCAGTACTTC. It is translated as CASSPRTVQETQYF.

The chain carries TRBV5-1 and TRBJ2-6, with unresolved D. V lost 3 bases and J lost 3, with 10 bases in between. CDR3 length: 15 residues. CDR1 is SGHRS and CDR2 is YFSETQ in the germline V gene. In DNA form, the CDR3 reads TGCGCCAGCAGCTCTCCAGATCTTGGGGCCAACGTCCTGACTTTC. Translation: CASSSPDLGANVLTF.

The chain is built from TRBV5-5 and TRBJ2-1; D may correspond to TRBD1 or TRBD2 (6 bases each). The germline gives CDR1 SGHKS, CDR2 YYEKEE (reference sequence). V was trimmed by 0 bases and J by 2 bases, leaving 9 bases between them. The length of the CDR3 is 15 residues. For the CDR3, the DNA is TGTGCCAGCAGCTTGGGAGGGGGGCCCTACAATGAGCAGTTCTTC. Amino acids: CASSLGGGPYNEQFF.

The gene calls are TRBV7-9 and TRBJ2-3; 7 positions agree with TRBD1. Germline CDR1 is SEHNR and CDR2 is FQNEAQ (reference sequence). J was trimmed by 3 bases and V by 2 bases; bases with no gene match: 5. This CDR3 has 15 residues. The CDR3 region is CASSLIWDRTDTQYF. DNA for the CDR3: TGTGCCAGCAGCTTAATTTGGGACAGAACAGATACGCAGTATTTT.